Below, 25 T cell receptor beta chains from the same sample are listed, as sequenced in a study of shared clonotypes between healthy human individuals. TCRdb's table, derived via immunoSEQ multiplex PCR, lists solely in-frame clones and lacks some. The sample comprises some 530,000 clones, 81% of which are singletons, and 10% to 15% rests with the top ten. Input material: PBMCs. The receptors shown here come from a woman aged 40 to 50 in good health. Some clones in this sample may be carry-over from other donors' samples.

On this clone itself: This probably arose from a read error, given a far larger clone one base away. Additional DNA sequences in this sample encode the identical CDR3. The gene calls are TRBV28 and TRBJ1-3; TRBD1 matches at 9 bases. Looked up from germline, CDR1 is MDHEN and CDR2 is SYDVKM. The CDR3 spans 16 residues. The CDR3 DNA reads as TGTGCCAGCAGTGCTCTCCGGGACAGGGTGAGAAACACAATATATTTT. It translates to CASSALRDRVRNTIYF.

The chain joins TRBV6-6 to TRBJ1-2, with TRBD1 as a possible D gene (5 bases). Looked up from germline, CDR1 is MNHNY and CDR2 is SVGAGI (reference sequence). The CDR3 has 14 residues. V was cut by 0 bases and J by 8 bases, with 13 bases left in between. The CDR3 reads CASSYSKETDGYTF. CDR3 bases: TGTGCCAGCAGTTACTCCAAGGAGACAGACGGCTACACCTTC.

This clone was observed many times. In the same sample, other DNA sequences code for this CDR3. This chain connects TRBV19 to TRBJ1-5; a weak D match, TRBD1 (5 bases). V gave up 6 bases and J gave up 3 bases, with 9 bases separating them. The CDR3 has 13 amino acids. Germline loops: CDR1 LNHDA, CDR2 SQIVND (reference sequence). This CDR3 reads CASRDSSNQPQHF. The CDR3 DNA sequence: TGTGCCAGTAGAGACAGTTCCAATCAGCCCCAGCATTTT.

The V and J genes are TRBV19 and TRBJ1-3; D is possibly TRBD1 (5 bases). The CDR3 is 17 amino acids. CDR1 LNHDA and CDR2 SQIVND come from the germline V gene (reference sequence). Trimming took off 4 bases at V and 4 bases at J, with 20 bases between the two ends. As DNA, the CDR3 is TGTGCCAGTAGTACCAGGGTCGGCAGTCTCGGGGGAAACACCATATATTTT. Amino acids: CASSTRVGSLGGNTIYF.

As concerns this clone: A much larger clone is a single base away; this may be a read error. The V gene is TRBV4-1, the J gene TRBJ2-3; the match to TRBD2 covers 13 bases. Germline V lookup: CDR1 MGHRA, CDR2 YSYEKL. The CDR3 loop spans 20 amino acids. CDR3 protein: CASGQEFLPGLAGNTDTQYF. The CDR3 coding sequence is TGCGCCAGCGGCCAAGAATTCTTGCCGGGACTAGCGGGAAACACAGATACGCAGTATTTT.

The chain recombines TRBV11-2 with TRBJ2-5, with 11 bases matching TRBD2. CDR3 length: 18 residues. The junction had 8 bases not matched to a gene; V was cut back by 1 base and J by 1 base. Germline V gene lookup returns CDR1 SGHAT and CDR2 FQNNGV. CDR3 bases: TGTGCCAGCAGCTTAGGGATCCTAGCGGGAGGCCTCCAAGAGACCCAGTACTTC. Its translation: CASSLGILAGGLQETQYF.

J is TRBJ2-7 and V is TRBV7-2; TRBD2 matches at 7 bases. This CDR3 has 16 amino acids. Germline V lookup: CDR1 SGHTA, CDR2 FQGNSA. V gave up 5 bases and J gave up 7 bases; unmatched junction bases: 17. The DNA for the CDR3 is TGTGCCAGCAGCAACTATGTCGCGGGAGAGCCTAAGGAGCAGTACTTC. The encoded protein is CASSNYVAGEPKEQYF.

Details on this clone: A far bigger clonotype differs at one base, so this is likely a read error. In the same sample, other DNA sequences code for this CDR3. V and J are TRBV7-8 and TRBJ2-1, with 9 bases fitting TRBD1. The germline gives CDR1 SGHVS, CDR2 FQNEAQ. The CDR3 is 13 amino acids. The CDR3 region is CASSSDRGNEQFF. The CDR3 nucleotides are TGTGCCAGCAGCTCTGACAGGGGGAATGAGCAATTCTTC.

The chain uses TRBV9 and TRBJ1-5, with unresolved D. Germline V gene lookup returns CDR1 SGDLS and CDR2 YYNGEE. The length of the CDR3 is 14 residues. The V end was cut by 0 bases, the J end by 11 bases, with 15 bases between. The CDR3 DNA follows: TGTGCCAGCAGCGTAGGTGGCCGGGTTGCGTCCCAGCATTTT. Protein: CASSVGGRVASQHF.

In regard to this clone: It is likely a read error: a sequence one base away is far more abundant. CDR3 nucleotides: TGTGCCAGCATACCCGCGACAGAGACTGAAGCTTTCTTT. Translated, it gives CASIPATETEAFF. The chain is built from TRBV5-4 and TRBJ1-1; the D gene is possibly TRBD1 (5 bases). The CDR3 totals 13 residues. Germline V gives CDR1 SGHNT, CDR2 YYREEE (reference sequence). Trimming stripped 6 bases from V and 5 bases from J, with 14 bases between.

This sequence joins TRBV9 and TRBJ2-1, with TRBD1 identical over 7 bases. Trimming took 3 bases from V and 0 from J; bases not matched to a gene: 3. This CDR3 comprises 15 residues. Germline lookup yields CDR1 SGDLS and CDR2 YYNGEE. CDR3 loop: CASSARQGSYNEQFF. CDR3 in DNA: TGTGCCAGCAGCGCCCGACAGGGCTCCTACAATGAGCAGTTCTTC.

Only one count was recorded for this clone. The CDR3 DNA follows: TGTGCCTGGAGTGGCGGTAGGGGGAACATTCAGTACTTC. Its translation: CAWSGGRGNIQYF. The V call is TRBV30, the J call TRBJ2-4; D may be TRBD1 (6 bases). Germline CDR1 is GTSNPN and CDR2 is SVGIG (reference sequence). Between the trimmed V and J ends, which lost 1 base and 7 bases, there was a span of 11 bases. This CDR3 comprises 13 residues.

The genes are TRBV6-5 and TRBJ2-1, with 7 bases aligning to TRBD1. This CDR3 spans 13 amino acids. CDR1 is MNHEY and CDR2 is SVGAGI in the germline V gene. With V trimmed by 8 bases and J by 6 bases, 7 bases remained unmatched. CDR3: CASLDRQGNEQFF. CDR3 sequence (DNA): TGTGCCAGCCTCGACAGACAGGGCAATGAGCAGTTCTTC.

V is TRBV28 and J is TRBJ1-5, with D tentatively TRBD1 (6 bases). V lost 4 bases to trimming and J lost 0 bases, with 22 bases between them. Germline CDR1 MDHEN, CDR2 SYDVKM. The CDR3 extends over 19 amino acids. For the CDR3, the DNA is TGTGCCAGCAGTTCACCCTGGGAAGGGGGGGTCAATAGCAATCAGCCCCAGCATTTT. This codes for CASSSPWEGGVNSNQPQHF. Full variable domain (rest looked up from reference TRBV28 and TRBJ1-5): DVKVTQSSRYLVKRTGEKVFLECVQDMDHENMFWYRQDPGLGLRLIYFSYDVKMKEKGDIPEGYSVSREKKERFSLILESASTNQTSMYLCASSSPWEGGVNSNQPQHFGDGTRLSIL.

About this clone itself: The conserved closing phenylalanine or tryptophan is absent in this CDR3, likely reflecting a read error. This rearrangement joins TRBV7-2 to TRBJ1-2; TRBD1 aligns across 8 bases. CDR1 and CDR2 (germline): SGHTA, FQGNSA. The CDR3 has 14 amino acids. The CDR3 loop reads CSSSLFTGGYGYTL. CDR3 nucleotide sequence: TGTTCCAGCAGCTTATTCACAGGGGGCTATGGCTACACCCTC.

The V gene is TRBV27, the J gene TRBJ2-7, with D maybe TRBD2 (7 bases). Trimming shortened V by 2 bases and J by 5 bases, and 10 bases separated the two germline ends. CDR3 length: 13 amino acids. Germline lookup yields CDR1 MNHEY and CDR2 SMNVEV (reference sequence). CDR3 DNA sequence: TGTGCCAGCAGTTTACAGGGGAGGGACGAGCAGTACTTC. Its protein product is CASSLQGRDEQYF.

Only a few counts were recorded for this clone. The chain has TRBV9 and TRBJ1-3, with a possible D match to TRBD1 (6 bases). Germline-derived CDR1 and CDR2 are SGDLS and YYNGEE. V was cut by 4 bases and J by 4 bases, with 9 bases left in between. This CDR3 is built from 13 residues. CDR3 DNA: TGTGCCAGCAGCTCAAGGGGGGGAAACACCATATATTTT. Encoded protein: CASSSRGGNTIYF. Full variable domain (rest looked up from reference TRBV9 and TRBJ1-3): DSGVTQTPKHLITATGQRVTLRCSPRSGDLSVYWYQQSLDQGLQFLIQYYNGEERAKGNILERFSAQQFPDLHSELNLSSLELGDSALYFCASSSRGGNTIYFGEGSWLTVV.

V usage is TRBV10-3 and J usage is TRBJ2-1; 8 bases agree with TRBD2. V lost 4 bases to trimming and J lost 4 bases; unmatched junction nucleotides: 6. The germline V gene has CDR1 ENHRY and CDR2 SYGVKD. The CDR3 is 15 residues long. The CDR3 coding sequence is TGTGCCATCAGTGTGGGACTAGGGCCTTACAATGAGCAGTTCTTC. Amino acid sequence: CAISVGLGPYNEQFF.

As regards this clone: This likely came from a read error, as a far larger clone is one base away. The chain links TRBV6-6 to TRBJ1-1; D is undetermined. CDR1 and CDR2 (germline): MNHNY, SVGAGI (reference sequence). This CDR3 has 15 residues. The V end lost 0 bases, the J end lost 6 bases, and 14 bases lay between the germline ends. As DNA, the CDR3 is TGTGCCAGCAGTTACTCAGACGACCGAGCAGCTGAAGCTTTCTTT. This translates into CASSYSDDRAAEAFF.

This clone has only a few counts. The CDR3, as DNA: TGTGCCACCAGCGAAAATTGGGCCTCCTCCTACGAGCAGTACTTC. This encodes CATSENWASSYEQYF. This chain links TRBV15 with TRBJ2-7; D is undetermined. Trimming took 5 bases from V and 0 from J, leaving 14 bases between them. The V gene's germline CDR1 is LNHNV and CDR2 YYDKDF (reference sequence). The CDR3 is 15 amino acids.

This clone was detected only once. This chain joins TRBV28 and TRBJ1-5; no firm D call. V was pared by 3 bases and J by 0 bases, with 6 bases between. There are 14 residues in the CDR3. Germline V gene lookup returns CDR1 MDHEN and CDR2 SYDVKM. The DNA for the CDR3 is TGTGCCAGCAGTTTCGGCCTTAGCAATCAGCCCCAGCATTTT. Protein sequence: CASSFGLSNQPQHF.

This clone was seen once. The gene calls are TRBV11-2 and TRBJ1-1; a possible D gene is TRBD1 (5 bases). The V gene lost 4 bases and the J gene lost 1 base, with 13 bases spanning the gap. From germline, CDR1 is SGHAT and CDR2 FQNNGV. CDR3 length: 15 amino acids. CDR3 loop: CASSSTLGGNTEAFF. CDR3 DNA: TGTGCCAGCAGCTCAACGCTTGGGGGGAACACTGAAGCTTTCTTT. Full variable domain (rest looked up from reference TRBV11-2 and TRBJ1-1): EAGVAQSPRYKIIEKRQSVAFWCNPISGHATLYWYQQILGQGPKLLIQFQNNGVVDDSQLPKDRFSAERLKGVDSTLKIQPAKLEDSAVYLCASSSTLGGNTEAFFGQGTRLTVV.

The chain combines TRBV4-3 with TRBJ1-1; 7 bases align to TRBD1. V trimming: 6 bases; J trimming: 3 bases; junction bases outside the gene matches: 10. Looked up from germline, CDR1 is LGHNA and CDR2 is YSLEER. The CDR3 length is 15 residues. The CDR3 DNA reads as TGCGCCAGCAGTCTGAGCAACAGGGGATACACTGAAGCTTTCTTT. It codes for CASSLSNRGYTEAFF.

Comments on this clone: A far larger clone differs by one base, so this is likely a read error. The CDR3 does not close with the conserved phenylalanine or tryptophan, likely indicating a read error. The chain uses TRBV9 and TRBJ1-2, with unresolved D. Germline CDR1 SGDLS, CDR2 YYNGEE. Trimming stripped 5 bases from V and 2 bases from J, with 16 bases between. The CDR3 covers 15 residues. The CDR3 region is CASRGGPARNYGYTL. DNA for the CDR3: TGTGCCAGCAGGGGAGGGCCAGCTCGAAACTATGGCTACACCTTA.

A note on this clone: Compared with germline, one end of the junction differs, possibly owing to a read error. This sequence joins TRBV10-3 and TRBJ2-3; D possibly corresponds to TRBD2 (5 bases). Germline CDR1 reads ENHRY; CDR2 reads SYGVKD. The CDR3 loop spans 15 amino acids. Here the CDR3 DNA reads TGTGCCATCAGTGAGGATAGCGCTCTCGGGAATACGCAGTGTTTT. Translating gives CAISEDSALGNTQCF.